What follows is one T cell receptor (beta chain) and its context. Its antigen is undetermined. These data belong to a study of monozygotic twins with inflammatory bowel disease. With the 5' RACE reads reprocessed, TCRdb shows one record per CDR3 protein and no DNA. The sample spans around 370,000 distinct CDR3 sequences; the ten largest clones claim around 2.6%. The CDR3 totals 15 residues. Germline V lookup: CDR1 SGHKS, CDR2 YYEKEE (reference sequence). Researchers collected around 2.5 ml of blood per donor. Whole blood supplied total RNA, and T cells were not sorted. Notes on the study in general: Fewer clonotypes were shared with others by IBD patients than by healthy twins, especially with disease activity.

V is TRBV5-5 and J is TRBJ2-2. The receptor was isolated from a human donor with ulcerative colitis or Crohn's disease, or a healthy co-twin of an affected twin (not recorded which). Sequenced material: blood. CDR3 sequence reads: CASSLASFDTGELFF.